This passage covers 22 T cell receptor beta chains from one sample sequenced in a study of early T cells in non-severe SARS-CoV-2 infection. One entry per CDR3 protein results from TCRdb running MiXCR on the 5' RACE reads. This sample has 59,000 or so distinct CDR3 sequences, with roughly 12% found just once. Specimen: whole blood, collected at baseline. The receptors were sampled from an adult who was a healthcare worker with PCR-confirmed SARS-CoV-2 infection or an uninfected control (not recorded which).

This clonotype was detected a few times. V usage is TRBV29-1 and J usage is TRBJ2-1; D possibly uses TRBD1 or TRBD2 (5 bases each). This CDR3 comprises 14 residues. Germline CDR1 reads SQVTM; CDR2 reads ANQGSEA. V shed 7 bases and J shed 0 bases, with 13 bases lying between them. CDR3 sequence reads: CSEAGSNSYNEQFF. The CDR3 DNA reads TGCAGCGAGGCAGGGAGCAACTCCTACAATGAGCAGTTCTTC.

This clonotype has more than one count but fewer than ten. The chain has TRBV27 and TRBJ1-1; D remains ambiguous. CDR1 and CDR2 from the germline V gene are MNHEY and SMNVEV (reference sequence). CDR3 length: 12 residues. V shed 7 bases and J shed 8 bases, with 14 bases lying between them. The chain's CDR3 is CASTRPGSEAFF. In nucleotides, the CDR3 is TGTGCCAGCACCCGCCCGGGTTCGGAAGCTTTCTTT.

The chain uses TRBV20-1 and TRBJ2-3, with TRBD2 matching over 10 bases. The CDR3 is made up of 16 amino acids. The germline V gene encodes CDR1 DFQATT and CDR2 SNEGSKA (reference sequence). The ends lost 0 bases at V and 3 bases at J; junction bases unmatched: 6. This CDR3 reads CSARDSASGRTDTQYF. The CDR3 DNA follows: TGCAGTGCTAGAGATTCGGCTAGCGGGAGAACAGATACGCAGTATTTT.

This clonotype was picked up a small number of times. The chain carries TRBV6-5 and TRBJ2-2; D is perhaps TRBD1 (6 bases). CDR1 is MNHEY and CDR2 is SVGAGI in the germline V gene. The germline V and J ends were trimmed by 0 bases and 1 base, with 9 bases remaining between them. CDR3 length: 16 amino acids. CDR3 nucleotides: TGTGCCAGCAGTTACTCAGGCAGGGGGAACACCGGGGAGCTGTTTTTT. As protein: CASSYSGRGNTGELFF.

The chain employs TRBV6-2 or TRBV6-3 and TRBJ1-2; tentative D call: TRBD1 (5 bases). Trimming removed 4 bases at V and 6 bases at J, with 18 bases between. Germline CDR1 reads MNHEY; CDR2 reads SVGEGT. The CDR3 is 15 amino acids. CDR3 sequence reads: CASSSLITGFDGYTF. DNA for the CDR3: TGTGCCAGCAGTTCCTTGATCACAGGATTTGATGGCTACACCTTC.

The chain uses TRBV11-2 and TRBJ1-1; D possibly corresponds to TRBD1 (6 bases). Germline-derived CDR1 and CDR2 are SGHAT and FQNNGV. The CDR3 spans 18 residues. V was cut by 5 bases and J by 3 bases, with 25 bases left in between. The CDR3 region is CASSPALQGSWKDTEAFF. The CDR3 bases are TGTGCCAGCAGCCCGGCTCTTCAGGGGTCCTGGAAGGACACTGAAGCTTTCTTT.

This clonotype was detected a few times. CDR3 bases: TGCAGCGTTGAGAGCGGGAGGGCCGGGGAGCAGTTCTTC. Translated: CSVESGRAGEQFF. V gene TRBV29-1 combines with J gene TRBJ2-1, with 10 bases matching TRBD2. Germline lookup yields CDR1 SQVTM and CDR2 ANQGSEA. CDR3 length: 13 residues. Losses at the gene ends were 3 bases for V and 10 bases for J; bases not matched to a gene: 6.

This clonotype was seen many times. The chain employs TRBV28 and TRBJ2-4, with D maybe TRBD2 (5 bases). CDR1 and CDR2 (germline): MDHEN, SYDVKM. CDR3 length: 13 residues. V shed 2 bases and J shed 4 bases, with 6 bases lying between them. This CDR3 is CASSLGGKNIQYF. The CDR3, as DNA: TGTGCCAGCAGTTTAGGCGGGAAAAACATTCAGTACTTC. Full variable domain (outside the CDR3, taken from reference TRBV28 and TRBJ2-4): DVKVTQSSRYLVKRTGEKVFLECVQDMDHENMFWYRQDPGLGLRLIYFSYDVKMKEKGDIPEGYSVSREKKERFSLILESASTNQTSMYLCASSLGGKNIQYFGAGTRLSVL.

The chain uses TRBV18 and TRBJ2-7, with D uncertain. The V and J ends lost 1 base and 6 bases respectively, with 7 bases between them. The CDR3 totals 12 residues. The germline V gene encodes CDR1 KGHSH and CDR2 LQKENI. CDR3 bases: TGTGCCAGCTCACCACTGGGATTCGAGCAGTACTTC. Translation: CASSPLGFEQYF.

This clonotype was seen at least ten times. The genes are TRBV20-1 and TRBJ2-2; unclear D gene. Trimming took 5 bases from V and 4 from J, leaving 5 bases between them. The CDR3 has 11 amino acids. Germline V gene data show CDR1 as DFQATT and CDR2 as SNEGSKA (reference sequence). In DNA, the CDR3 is TGCAGTGCTCGAAGCACCGGGGAGCTGTTTTTT. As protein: CSARSTGELFF.

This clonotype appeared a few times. The CDR3 DNA follows: TGTGCCAGTACATCGGACAGGGGGCGAAGAGCAACTGAAGCTTTCTTT. Its translation: CASTSDRGRRATEAFF. The rearrangement joins TRBV18 to TRBJ1-1, with 11 bases lining up with TRBD1. Germline CDR1 is KGHSH and CDR2 is LQKENI. V trimming: 9 bases; J trimming: 5 bases; junction bases outside the gene matches: 14. The CDR3 runs 16 residues.

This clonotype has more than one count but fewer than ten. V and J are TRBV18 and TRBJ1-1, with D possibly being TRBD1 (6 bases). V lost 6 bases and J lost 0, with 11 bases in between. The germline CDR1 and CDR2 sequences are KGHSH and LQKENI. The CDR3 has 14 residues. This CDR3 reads CASSWGPMNTEAFF. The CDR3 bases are TGTGCCAGCTCGTGGGGGCCAATGAACACTGAAGCTTTCTTT.

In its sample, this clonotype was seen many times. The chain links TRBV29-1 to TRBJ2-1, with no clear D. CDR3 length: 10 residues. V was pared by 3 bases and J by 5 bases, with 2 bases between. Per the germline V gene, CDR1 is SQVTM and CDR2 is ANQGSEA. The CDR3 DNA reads TGCAGCGTTGACAACAATGAGCAGTTCTTC. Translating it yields CSVDNNEQFF.

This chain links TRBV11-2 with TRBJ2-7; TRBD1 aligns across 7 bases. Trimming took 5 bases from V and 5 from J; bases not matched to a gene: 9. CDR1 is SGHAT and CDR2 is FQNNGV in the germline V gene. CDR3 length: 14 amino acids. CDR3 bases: TGTGCCAGCAGCCGATTGACAGGGACCCACGAGCAGTACTTC. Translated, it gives CASSRLTGTHEQYF.

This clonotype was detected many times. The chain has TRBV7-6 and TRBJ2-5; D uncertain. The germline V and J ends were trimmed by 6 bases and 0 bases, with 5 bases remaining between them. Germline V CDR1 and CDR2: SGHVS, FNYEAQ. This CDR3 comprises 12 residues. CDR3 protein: CASSRYQETQYF. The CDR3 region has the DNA TGTGCCAGCAGTCGTTACCAAGAGACCCAGTACTTC. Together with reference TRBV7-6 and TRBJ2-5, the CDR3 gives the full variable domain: GAGVSQSPRYKVTKRGQDVALRCDPISGHVSLYWYRQALGQGPEFLTYFNYEAQQDKSGLPNDRFSAERPEGSISTLTIQRTEQRDSAMYRCASSRYQETQYFGPGTRLLVL.

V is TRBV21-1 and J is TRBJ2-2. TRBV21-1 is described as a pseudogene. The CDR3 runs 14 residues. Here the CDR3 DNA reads TGTGCCAGCAGGGTTCTGGGGAACACCGGGGAGCTGTTTTTT. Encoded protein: CASRVLGNTGELFF.

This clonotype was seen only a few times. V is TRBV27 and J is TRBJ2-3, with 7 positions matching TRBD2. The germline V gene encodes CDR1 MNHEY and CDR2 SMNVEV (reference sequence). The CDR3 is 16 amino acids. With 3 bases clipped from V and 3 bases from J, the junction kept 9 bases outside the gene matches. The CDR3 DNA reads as TGTGCCAGCAGTTTTACAGAGGGAGGGTTAACAGATACGCAGTATTTT. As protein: CASSFTEGGLTDTQYF.

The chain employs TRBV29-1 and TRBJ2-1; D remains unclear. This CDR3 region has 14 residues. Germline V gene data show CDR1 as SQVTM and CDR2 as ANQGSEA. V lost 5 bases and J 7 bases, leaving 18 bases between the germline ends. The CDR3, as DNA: TGCAGCGTTCTCCAGTGGACGTCGAAGAATGAGCAGTTCTTC. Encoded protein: CSVLQWTSKNEQFF.

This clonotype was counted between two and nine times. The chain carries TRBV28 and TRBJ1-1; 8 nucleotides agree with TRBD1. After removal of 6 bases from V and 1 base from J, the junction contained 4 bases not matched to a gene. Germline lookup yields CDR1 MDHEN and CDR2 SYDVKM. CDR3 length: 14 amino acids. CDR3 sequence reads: CASRTGQANTEAFF. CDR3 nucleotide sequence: TGTGCCAGCAGAACGGGACAGGCGAACACTGAAGCTTTCTTT.

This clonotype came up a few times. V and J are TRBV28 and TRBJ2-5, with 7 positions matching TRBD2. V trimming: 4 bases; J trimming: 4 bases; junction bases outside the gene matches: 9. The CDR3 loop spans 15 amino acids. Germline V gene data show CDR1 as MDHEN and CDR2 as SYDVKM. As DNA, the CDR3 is TGTGCCAGCAGTTCCCGACTAGCCGGAGCAGAGACCCAGTACTTC. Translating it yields CASSSRLAGAETQYF. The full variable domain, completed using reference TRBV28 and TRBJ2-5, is DVKVTQSSRYLVKRTGEKVFLECVQDMDHENMFWYRQDPGLGLRLIYFSYDVKMKEKGDIPEGYSVSREKKERFSLILESASTNQTSMYLCASSSRLAGAETQYFGPGTRLLVL.

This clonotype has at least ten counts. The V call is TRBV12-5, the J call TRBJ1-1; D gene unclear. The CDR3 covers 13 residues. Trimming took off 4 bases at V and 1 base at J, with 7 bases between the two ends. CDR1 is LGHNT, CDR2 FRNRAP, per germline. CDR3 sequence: CASGSQRNTEAFF. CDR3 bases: TGTGCTAGTGGTTCCCAGCGGAACACTGAAGCTTTCTTT.

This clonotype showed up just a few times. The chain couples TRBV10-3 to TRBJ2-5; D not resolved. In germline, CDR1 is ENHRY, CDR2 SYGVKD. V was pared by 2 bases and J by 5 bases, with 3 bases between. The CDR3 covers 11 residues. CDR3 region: CAISEGETQYF. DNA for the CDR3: TGTGCCATCAGTGAGGGGGAGACCCAGTACTTC.